These T cell receptor beta chains were read from a single sample in a study of shared clonotypes between healthy human individuals. Generated by immunoSEQ multiplex PCR, the TCRdb table keeps only in-frame clones and is missing some. The sample yields about 820,000 clones, 80% to 95% seen once. Material: naive CD8+ T cells sorted from blood. The receptors shown here come from a man younger than 45 in good health. The CDR3 runs from the conserved cysteine through the conserved F or W. Fields, in order: V gene, D gene, J gene, clone size, CDR3 DNA, CDR3 protein. D genes are given only for firm matches. The listing skips clone size in some rows; elsewhere it reads once, few, many or a size class.

>TRBV18|.|TRBJ2-1|.
TGTGCCAGCTCACCGGAATGGGATTTCAGTGAGCAGTTCTTC
CASSPEWDFSEQFF
>TRBV6-6|.|TRBJ2-2|.
TGTGCCAGCAGTTACAGGGAACCCCTCCCCGGGGAGCTGTTTTTT
CASSYREPLPGELFF
>TRBV28|.|TRBJ2-7|.
TGTGCCAGCCAACGGGACGTCGGATACGAGCAGTACTTC
CASQRDVGYEQYF
>TRBV5-1|.|TRBJ2-7|.
TGCGCCAGCAGCTTGGGCCCTCGGGATGGGGGAGGTGACTCCTACGAGCAGTACTTC
CASSLGPRDGGGDSYEQYF
>TRBV11-3|.|TRBJ2-5|.
TGTGCCAGCAGCTTGCCCGGGACGCCGGGGTTAGAGACCCAGTACTTC
CASSLPGTPGLETQYF
>TRBV10-2|.|TRBJ1-5|.
TGCGCCAGCAGTGAGTCGCAAAATCAGCCCCAGCATTTT
CASSESQNQPQHF
>TRBV7-8|.|TRBJ2-7|.
TGTGCCAGCAGCTTAGCGTCACTAGCAGAGTACGAGCAGTACTTC
CASSLASLAEYEQYF
>TRBV18|.|TRBJ2-2|.
TGTGCCAGCTCACCACCGAGTGTCGCGAACACCGGGGAGCTGTTTTTT
CASSPPSVANTGELFF
>TRBV27|TRBD2|TRBJ2-7|.
TGTGCCAGCAGTTCCAATTTACTAGCGGGTTATACCTACGAGCAGTACTTC
CASSSNLLAGYTYEQYF
>TRBV7-9|.|TRBJ2-3|.
TGTGCCAGCACAGCGACAGACGGGAGCACAGATACGCAGTATTTT
CASTATDGSTDTQYF
>TRBV27|TRBD1|TRBJ2-1|once
TGTGCCAGCAGCTCCGGGACAGTCTCCTACAATGAGCAGTTCTTC
CASSSGTVSYNEQFF
>TRBV6-5|TRBD2|TRBJ2-3|.
TGTGCCAGCAGTTACTCGGGGGGAGGGGCCTCAGATACGCAGTATTTT
CASSYSGGGASDTQYF
>TRBV4-2|TRBD2|TRBJ2-1|once
TGTGCCAGCAGCCAAGGTTTGCCGACTAGCGGGAGTAATGAGCAGTTCTTC
CASSQGLPTSGSNEQFF
>TRBV7-6|.|TRBJ2-3|.
TGTGCCAGCAGCTTAGCTGGGATCCTGGATACGCAGTATTTT
CASSLAGILDTQYF
>TRBV7-8|.|TRBJ2-7|.
TGTGCCAGCAGCTTAGGTCCCCGGACGGGACTTTACGAGCAGTACTTC
CASSLGPRTGLYEQYF
>TRBV4-1|TRBD1|TRBJ2-1|.
TGCGCCAGCAGCCAAGGGGGTTCTCCCGGGACAGGGTTATACAATGAGCAGTTCTTC
CASSQGGSPGTGLYNEQFF
>TRBV27|.|TRBJ2-3|.
TGTGCCAGCGGATTTCGTAGCACAGATACGCAGTATTTT
CASGFRSTDTQYF
>TRBV29-1|TRBD1|TRBJ2-7|.
TGCAGCGTTGAAGGTCAGGGGGCCGCCTACGAGCAGTACTTC
CSVEGQGAAYEQYF
>TRBV4-1|TRBD2|TRBJ2-5|.
TGCGCCAGCAGCCAAGTGGCTCTAGCGGATCAAGAGACCCAGTACTTC
CASSQVALADQETQYF
>TRBV7-2|TRBD2|TRBJ2-7|.
TGTGCCAGCAGCTTTTGGGCGGGGGGTACCTACGAGCAGTACTTC
CASSFWAGGTYEQYF
>TRBV10-3|.|TRBJ2-1|.
TGTGCCATCAGTGAGACTGGGGACAATGAGCAGTTCTTC
CAISETGDNEQFF
>TRBV29-1|.|TRBJ1-3|.
TGCAGCGCCGCGGGAGCAGGAAACACCATATATTTT
CSAAGAGNTIYF
>TRBV9|TRBD1|TRBJ1-5|.
TGTGCCAGCAGCGTAGGACAGGGCGCTTATCAGCCCCAGCATTTT
CASSVGQGAYQPQHF
>TRBV13|TRBD2|TRBJ2-7|.
TGTGCCAGCAGCCCCGAGTCGGGAGGGGACTCCTACGAGCAGTACTTC
CASSPESGGDSYEQYF
>TRBV6-5|.|TRBJ2-7|few
TGTGCCAGCAGTTATGACGGGGACGAGCAGTACTTC
CASSYDGDEQYF
>TRBV4-1|.|TRBJ2-1|.
TGCGCCAGCAGCCAAGTTAGCGGACCCTACAATGAGCAGTTCTTC
CASSQVSGPYNEQFF
>TRBV19|.|TRBJ2-1|.
TGTGCCAGTAGTATAGACAACTACAATGAGCAGTTCTTC
CASSIDNYNEQFF
>TRBV19|.|TRBJ2-1|few
TGTGCCAGTAGTATCGGGGCTAGCGAGAGCTCCTACAATGAGCAGTTCTTC
CASSIGASESSYNEQFF